The 18 T cell receptor beta chains in this list originate from one sample, sequenced in a study of blood T cells in healthy people across ages. PCR was performed a second time for about 7 to 11 cycles using a sample-barcoded 5' primer and a J-beta primer mix. TCRdb re-derived calls from the 5' RACE reads in MiXCR, one entry per CDR3 protein. This table holds 650,000 to 700,000 distinct CDR3 sequences, about 51% found once. The material sequenced was blood. The receptors derive from a woman older than 75 in good health.

This clonotype was counted many times. The chain uses TRBV5-1 and TRBJ1-2, with a tentative D call TRBD1 (6 bases). V was pared by 2 bases and J by 8 bases, with 16 bases between. In germline, CDR1 is SGHRS, CDR2 YFSETQ. This CDR3 is 14 amino acids long. This CDR3 is CASSLRSGQRGYTF. CDR3 bases: TGCGCCAGCAGCTTAAGGTCCGGACAGAGAGGCTACACCTTC.

V and J are TRBV5-1 and TRBJ2-1; no clear D. The DNA end favors TRBJ2-7, so the J call may be wrong. CDR1 is SGHRS, CDR2 YFSETQ, per germline. The CDR3 covers 14 residues. CDR3 in amino acids: CASSLMGSYNEQYF. For the CDR3, the DNA is TGCGCCAGCAGCTTGATGGGCTCCTACAATGAGCAGTACTTC.

The chain couples TRBV7-2 to TRBJ2-5; the match to TRBD1 covers 7 bases. The V gene end was trimmed by 4 bases and the J gene end by 5 bases; junction bases not matched to a gene: 10. The germline V gene encodes CDR1 SGHTA and CDR2 FQGNSA. This CDR3 region has 15 residues. CDR3 amino acids: CASSSDRDARETQYF. CDR3 bases: TGTGCCAGCAGCTCTGACAGGGACGCGCGGGAGACCCAGTACTTC.

This clonotype was recorded only once. The V gene is TRBV6-5, the J gene TRBJ2-1, with D possibly being TRBD2 (6 bases). Germline V gene sequence: CDR1 MNHEY, CDR2 SVGAGI. The V gene lost 5 bases and the J gene lost 8 bases, with 19 bases spanning the gap. The CDR3 is 15 residues long. CDR3 region: CASSLGGLGFDEQFF. The CDR3 nucleotides read TGTGCCAGCAGTCTTGGAGGGTTAGGTTTCGATGAGCAGTTCTTC.

This clonotype was observed many times. V usage is TRBV6-6 and J usage is TRBJ1-5; D remains ambiguous. V lost 6 bases, J lost 4 bases, and 10 bases lay in between. CDR1 and CDR2 from the germline V gene are MNHNY and SVGAGI (reference sequence). CDR3 length equals 13 residues. The CDR3 spells CASRSQLNQPQHF. The DNA of the CDR3 is TGTGCCAGCAGGTCACAGCTTAATCAGCCCCAGCATTTT.

In the case of this clonotype: This may stem from a read error, because a much larger clone lies one nucleotide away. This chain uses TRBV28 with TRBJ2-7, with TRBD2 matching 7 bases. The germline V gene has CDR1 MDHEN and CDR2 SYDVKM. This CDR3 has 15 residues. CDR3 region: CVSTRTSGAIYEQYF. The DNA of the CDR3 is TGTGTCAGCACCAGGACGAGCGGGGCCATATACGAGCAGTACTTC.

As to this clonotype: Compared with germline, one end of the junction differs, possibly owing to a read error. The genes are TRBV6-5 and TRBJ1-2; the D gene is possibly TRBD1 (6 bases). CDR1 and CDR2 from the germline V gene are MNHEY and SVGAGI. This CDR3 is 14 amino acids long. The CDR3 reads CASSDGGEGYGHTF. In DNA, the CDR3 is TGTGCCAGCAGTGACGGGGGCGAGGGCTATGGCCACACCTTC.

This clonotype was recorded many times. The V gene is TRBV7-3, the J gene TRBJ2-7, with TRBD1 matching over 8 bases. The trim removed 3 bases at V and 0 bases at J, leaving 1 base unmatched. Germline CDR1 and CDR2: SGHTA and FQGTGA. This CDR3 is 14 amino acids long. CDR3 coding DNA: TGTGCCAGCAGCTTGACAGGGGACTCCTACGAGCAGTACTTC. This translates into CASSLTGDSYEQYF.

The chain has TRBV4-2 and TRBJ1-6; no reliable D call. This CDR3 region has 16 residues. Germline CDR1 reads LGHNA; CDR2 reads YNFKEQ. Trimming took 0 bases from V and 7 from J, leaving 13 bases between them. CDR3 loop: CASSQDEGSGNSPLHF. CDR3 nucleotides: TGTGCCAGCAGCCAAGATGAGGGATCTGGGAATTCACCCCTCCACTTT.

CDR3 region: CASSEWGETTYNEQFF. In DNA, the CDR3 is TGTGCCAGCAGTGAATGGGGTGAAACCACCTACAATGAGCAGTTCTTC. This chain connects TRBV25-1 to TRBJ2-1; D is unclear. V was trimmed by 1 base and J by 2 bases, leaving 12 bases between them. The germline V gene has CDR1 MGHDK and CDR2 SYGVNS. The CDR3 loop spans 16 amino acids.

Many counts were recorded for this clonotype. The V call is TRBV3-1, the J call TRBJ1-4; no clear D. Trimming left V 6 bases short and J 3 bases short, with 11 bases between. The CDR3 consists of 14 residues. Germline assignment: CDR1 LGHDT and CDR2 YNNKEL (reference sequence). The DNA for the CDR3 is TGTGCCAGCAGGCAACGACGGGCTAATGAAAAACTGTTTTTT. Encoded protein: CASRQRRANEKLFF.

J is TRBJ2-5 and V is TRBV29-1; no clear D gene. Germline values: CDR1 SQVTM, CDR2 ANQGSEA. Between the trimmed V and J ends, which lost 7 bases and 4 bases, there was a span of 19 bases. This CDR3 has 14 residues. CDR3 bases: TGCAGCGCCCCGTGGTCCCGTGGTTCAGAGACCCAGTACTTC. As protein: CSAPWSRGSETQYF.

To note about this clonotype: A read error may explain this, as a much larger clone is one base away. The chain carries TRBV5-1 and TRBJ1-5; D gene ambiguous. Looked up from germline, CDR1 is SGHRS and CDR2 is YFSETQ. With 0 bases removed from V and 1 base from J, the gap between germline ends came to 11 bases. The CDR3 has 16 amino acids. DNA for the CDR3: TGCGCCAGCAGCTTGGACAGCCGTGGCAGCAATCAGCCCCAGCATTTT. It codes for CASSLDSRGSNQPQHF.

This chain uses TRBV7-2 with TRBJ1-6; unclear D gene. Trimming removed 2 bases at V and 7 bases at J, with 6 bases between. CDR1 and CDR2 (germline): SGHTA, FQGNSA. The CDR3 is 13 residues long. CDR3 in amino acids: CASSLSWNSPLHF. In nucleotides, the CDR3 is TGTGCCAGCAGCTTATCGTGGAATTCACCCCTCCACTTT.

This clonotype was counted a few times. V usage is TRBV30 and J usage is TRBJ1-2; D ambiguous. The CDR3 runs 12 residues. Deletions cut 3 bases from V and 0 bases from J, with 5 bases between. Germline values: CDR1 GTSNPN, CDR2 SVGIG (reference sequence). The CDR3 protein is CAWSWANYGYTF. CDR3 bases: TGTGCCTGGAGCTGGGCTAACTATGGCTACACCTTC.

This clonotype was seen repeatedly, ten times or more. The chain has TRBV21-1 and TRBJ2-5; TRBD2 reflects the table's D call only, with no check against the DNA. TRBV21-1 is classified as a pseudogene. The CDR3 loop spans 16 amino acids. CDR3 region: CASSKVLAGGVETQYF. CDR3 coding DNA: TGTGCCAGCAGCAAAGTACTAGCGGGGGGTGTAGAGACCCAGTACTTC.

This clonotype was found many times. This sequence joins TRBV7-8 and TRBJ2-5, with D perhaps being TRBD1 or TRBD2 (5 bases each). The CDR3 contains 14 residues. Trimming shortened V by 3 bases and J by 7 bases, and 15 bases separated the two germline ends. Germline CDR1 is SGHVS and CDR2 is FQNEAQ. Here the CDR3 reads CASSFSTFGGTQYF. In nucleotides, the CDR3 is TGTGCCAGCAGCTTTAGTACTTTTGGGGGGACCCAGTACTTC.

V usage is TRBV7-9 and J usage is TRBJ2-5, with a possible D match to TRBD1 (5 bases). Looked up from germline, CDR1 is SEHNR and CDR2 is FQNEAQ (reference sequence). The ends were cut back, 4 bases at V and 5 bases at J, with 17 bases in the middle. This CDR3 has 15 amino acids. CDR3 in DNA: TGTGCCAGCAGCTCCCCTGACGTAGGGGTGGAGACCCAGTACTTC. This gives the protein CASSSPDVGVETQYF.